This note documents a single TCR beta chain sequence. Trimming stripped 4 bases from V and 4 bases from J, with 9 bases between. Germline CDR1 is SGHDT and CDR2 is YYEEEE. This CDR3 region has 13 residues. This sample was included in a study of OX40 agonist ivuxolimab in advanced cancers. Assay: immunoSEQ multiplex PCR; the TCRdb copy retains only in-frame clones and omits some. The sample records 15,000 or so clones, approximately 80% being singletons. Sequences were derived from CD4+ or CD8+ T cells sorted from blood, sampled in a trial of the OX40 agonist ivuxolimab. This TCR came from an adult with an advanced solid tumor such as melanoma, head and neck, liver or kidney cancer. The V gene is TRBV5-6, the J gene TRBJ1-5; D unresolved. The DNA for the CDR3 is TGTGCCAGCAGCCTCTGGGATAATCAGCCCCAGCATTTT. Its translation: CASSLWDNQPQHF.